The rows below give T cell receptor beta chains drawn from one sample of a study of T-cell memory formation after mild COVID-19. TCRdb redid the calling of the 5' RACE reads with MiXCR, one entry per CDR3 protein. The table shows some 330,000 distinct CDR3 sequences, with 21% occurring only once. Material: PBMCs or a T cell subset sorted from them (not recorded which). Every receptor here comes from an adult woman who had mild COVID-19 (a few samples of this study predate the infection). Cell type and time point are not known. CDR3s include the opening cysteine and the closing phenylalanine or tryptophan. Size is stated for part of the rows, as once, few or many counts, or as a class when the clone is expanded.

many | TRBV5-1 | CASSWTSGGYNEQFF
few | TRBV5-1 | CASSFMAVQETQYF
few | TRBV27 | CASSRQGARSSYEQYF
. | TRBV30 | CAWSVRPRDSSYEQYF
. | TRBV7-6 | CASSSTHSDEQYF
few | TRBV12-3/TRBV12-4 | CASSLALEGGNGYTF
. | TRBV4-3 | CASSQDDLSDTEAFF
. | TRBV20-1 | CSALRNRGRPGELFF
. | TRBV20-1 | CSAREVRGSKREETQYF
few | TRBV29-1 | CSVETGTGHPEAFF
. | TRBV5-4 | CASSLSEMYPYGYTF
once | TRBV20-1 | CSAQREGTDTQYF
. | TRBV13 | CASSPAGEGGETQYF
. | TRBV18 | CASSTRAGGGNTEAFF
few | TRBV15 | CATSRVEQEYEQYF